This record concerns one T cell receptor beta chain sequence. This sample is drawn from a study of blood T cell repertoires in COVID-19. At the level of the study: Sites in the United States, Italy and Spain provided acute and convalescent COVID-19 samples. Nucleic acid was either cDNA or gDNA, and it came from T cells, B-cell-depleted T cells, or PBMCs.

The V gene's germline CDR1 is SEHNR and CDR2 FQNEAQ (reference sequence). There are 12 residues in the CDR3. V shed 5 bases and J shed 3 bases, with 7 bases lying between them. In the original analysis: The authors estimated nucleated cell counts from reference gene primer amplification. Libraries were prepared by immunoSEQ multiplex PCR; TCRdb keeps only in-frame clonotypes and omits some of them. V and J calls and clone size are those listed in that table; D and trimming were worked out from the DNA. The profile shows about 110,000 clones, 84% of them singletons. The specimen sequenced was peripheral blood. The chain carries TRBV7-9 and TRBJ2-5; no clear D. The sequence was collected from a woman between 35 and 50 years old with acute or convalescent COVID-19. CDR3 DNA sequence: TGTGCCAGCAGCCGAGAGGAAGAGACCCAGTACTTC. Translated: CASSREEETQYF.